Included here is one T cell receptor beta chain sequence, with context. No antigen is known for it. These data are taken from a study of lymphopenia after photon versus proton radiotherapy. Study conclusions and caveats: Authors raise, but do not show, better survival with proton therapy.

Clones were read by immunoSEQ multiplex PCR, and TCRdb kept only the in-frame ones, dropping some. The sample shows more than 60,000 clones, approximately 86% of them seen only once. The V segment lost 4 bases and the J segment 5 bases; nucleotides outside the gene matches: 7. Per the germline V gene, CDR1 is SGHNT and CDR2 is YYREEE (reference sequence). The length of the CDR3 is 16 residues. The source is a man aged 35-49 years with gastric cancer. The chain combines TRBV5-4 with TRBJ2-5, with 14 bases aligning to TRBD2. The sample consisted of peripheral blood, taken from a patient treated with photon-based radiotherapy. The DNA of the CDR3 is TGTGCCAGCAGCGTCGGGACTAGCGGGGGTTGGGAGACCCAGTACTTC. Protein: CASSVGTSGGWETQYF.